This T cell receptor (beta chain) was retrieved from a study of OX40 agonist ivuxolimab in advanced cancers. Overall study context: Patients were treated with ivuxolimab, an agonistic anti-OX40 (CD134) antibody. Whole-study results and caveats: The antigen specificity of the peripheral T cells (those that were expanded) was not determined. Some nonresponders additionally presented with little normalized T-cell clonal expansion. CD4+ and CD8+ blood T cells expanded clonally by week 6 at 0.1 to 3.0 mg/kg.

A word on this clone: What it binds is unknown.

V gave up 3 bases and J gave up 6 bases, with 12 bases separating them. Germline-derived CDR1 and CDR2 are MGHDK and SYGVNS. The CDR3 totals 14 residues. Sequencing was performed with immunoSEQ multiplex PCR; in TCRdb, only in-frame clones are kept and a portion is missing. The profile shows fewer than 15,000 clones, around four fifths of them singletons. Sequenced material: CD4+ or CD8+ T cells sorted from blood, taken in a trial of the OX40 agonist ivuxolimab. The sequence was obtained from an adult with an advanced solid tumor such as melanoma, head and neck, liver or kidney cancer. The rearrangement links TRBV25-1 to TRBJ1-3; D is possibly TRBD1 (6 bases). CDR3 nucleotides: TGTGCCAGCAGTGATCGGACAGAGACAAACACCATATATTTT. Protein sequence: CASSDRTETNTIYF.